A single sample gave rise to the 14 T cell receptor beta chains below, sequenced in a study of T cells in Graves' hyperthyroidism and ophthalmopathy. Amplification yielded TCR beta CDR3 regions, with RNA transcripts as the source. Carried out on the TCR CDR3, a first-round RT-PCR used the HTBI primer set. Via MiXCR, TCRdb re-called the multiplex PCR reads, giving one row per CDR3 protein. Among 500,000 to 600,000 distinct CDR3 sequences listed, 15% to 20% were seen once. The source material was blood. These receptors were taken from a man aged 40-49 years with Graves' ophthalmopathy.

This clonotype was counted only a few times. The CDR3 loop is CASSLSFSRGNTIYF. The CDR3 DNA sequence: TGTGCCAGCAGTTTGTCCTTTTCCCGAGGAAACACCATATATTTT. The chain couples TRBV27 to TRBJ1-3; no clear D gene. The ends were cut back, 3 bases at V and 4 bases at J, with 13 bases in the middle. CDR3 length: 15 residues. Germline V lookup: CDR1 MNHEY, CDR2 SMNVEV (reference sequence).

In its sample, this clonotype was seen many times. The chain is built from TRBV30 and TRBJ1-1, with a tentative D call TRBD1 (6 bases). CDR1 is GTSNPN, CDR2 SVGIG, per germline (reference sequence). The CDR3 spans 15 residues. Trimming shortened V by 0 bases and J by 4 bases, and 15 bases separated the two germline ends. The CDR3 bases are TGTGCCTGGAGTGTTTGGGGGGGCTCGAGCACTGAAGCTTTCTTT. Translation: CAWSVWGGSSTEAFF.

This clonotype was picked up many times. The chain has TRBV18 and TRBJ2-2; D is undetermined. The ends were cut back, 1 base at V and 5 bases at J, with 5 bases in the middle. The CDR3 consists of 13 residues. Germline CDR1 KGHSH, CDR2 LQKENI. This CDR3 is CASSPRLTGELFF. In DNA form, the CDR3 reads TGTGCCAGCTCACCACGACTTACCGGGGAGCTGTTTTTT.

The chain uses TRBV7-2 and TRBJ1-1; D is undetermined. V lost 2 bases and J 6 bases, leaving 16 bases between the germline ends. Germline CDR1 and CDR2: SGHTA and FQGNSA. This CDR3 spans 15 amino acids. CDR3 sequence (DNA): TGTGCCAGCAGCTTAACGGCAGGTCTAGTCGCTGAAGCTTTCTTT. The encoded protein is CASSLTAGLVAEAFF.

Notes on this clonotype: A read error is possible here, since a much larger clone lies one base away. The rearrangement joins TRBV28 to TRBJ2-7; no clear D gene. Germline CDR1 is MDHEN and CDR2 is SYDVKM. The CDR3 has 13 residues. The CDR3 protein is CACSQSHSYEQYF. The CDR3 DNA sequence: TGTGCCTGCAGTCAAAGCCATTCCTACGAGCAGTACTTC.

This clonotype was detected only a few times. The chain carries TRBV19 and TRBJ2-1, with 9 bases that match TRBD2. The CDR3 extends over 15 amino acids. J was trimmed by 6 bases and V by 7 bases; bases with no gene match: 10. The germline V gene encodes CDR1 LNHDA and CDR2 SQIVND (reference sequence). The CDR3 spells CASTQLAGESNEQFF. The CDR3 bases are TGTGCCAGTACTCAACTAGCGGGTGAGAGCAATGAGCAGTTCTTC.

This clonotype was detected a few times. V and J are TRBV3-1 and TRBJ2-2; D assignment may be TRBD1 or TRBD2 (6 bases each). This CDR3 has 15 residues. Trimming pared 4 bases from V and 5 bases from J, leaving 14 bases between. From germline, CDR1 is LGHDT and CDR2 YNNKEL (reference sequence). This CDR3 reads CASSRDRGATGELFF. The CDR3 region has the DNA TGTGCCAGCAGCCGAGATAGGGGGGCAACCGGGGAGCTGTTTTTT.

This clonotype was counted many times. The CDR3 DNA reads as TGTGCCAGCAGGAACAGGGGAGGCACTGAAGCTTTCTTT. Its protein is CASRNRGGTEAFF. This rearrangement joins TRBV12-3 or TRBV12-4 to TRBJ1-1; the match to TRBD1 covers 7 bases. Losses at the gene ends were 6 bases for V and 4 bases for J; bases not matched to a gene: 5. This CDR3 region has 13 residues.

In this sample, this clonotype turned up a few times. J is TRBJ1-2 and V is TRBV10-3; D gene uncertain. The CDR3 consists of 14 residues. Germline V gene sequence: CDR1 ENHRY, CDR2 SYGVKD. The V end was cut by 10 bases, the J end by 8 bases, with 23 bases between. CDR3 coding DNA: TGTGCCACGCGAAGAGGGTCAGAGGAGAGCGGCTACACCTTC. As protein: CATRRGSEESGYTF.

This clonotype showed up just a few times. The chain carries TRBV9 and TRBJ2-3, with D tentatively TRBD2 (6 bases). In germline, CDR1 is SGDLS, CDR2 YYNGEE. The CDR3 is made up of 14 amino acids. V was clipped by 4 bases and J by 3 bases, with 12 bases between them. The CDR3 DNA reads TGTGCCAGCAGCCCCGGACTATATACAGATACGCAGTATTTT. The encoded protein is CASSPGLYTDTQYF.

This clonotype was observed a few times. V and J are TRBV5-1 and TRBJ2-5, with a possible D match to TRBD1 (7 bases). The CDR3 is 17 residues long. Germline V gene lookup returns CDR1 SGHRS and CDR2 YFSETQ. Between the trimmed V and J ends, which lost 5 bases and 2 bases, there was a span of 22 bases. The CDR3 loop is CASRGGGGPGLQETQYF. In nucleotides, the CDR3 is TGCGCCAGCAGAGGAGGGGGCGGGCCAGGCCTACAAGAGACCCAGTACTTC.

This clonotype was found a few times. This sequence joins TRBV15 and TRBJ2-1; D is possibly TRBD1 (7 bases). This CDR3 is built from 18 residues. Germline V gives CDR1 LNHNV, CDR2 YYDKDF (reference sequence). V was trimmed by 1 base and J by 0 bases, leaving 16 bases between them. The CDR3, as DNA: TGTGCCACCAGCAGAGGCGCGGGACAGCGGAGCTCCTACAATGAGCAGTTCTTC. Its protein is CATSRGAGQRSSYNEQFF.

There are a few counts of this clonotype. The V gene is TRBV12-3 or TRBV12-4, the J gene TRBJ2-2, with D perhaps matching TRBD1 (6 bases). This CDR3 has 14 amino acids. With 8 bases removed from V and 7 bases from J, the gap between germline ends came to 17 bases. CDR3 bases: TGTGCCAGCTTGAACCAAGGGGGACACGGGGAGCTGTTTTTT. Translation: CASLNQGGHGELFF.

This clonotype was picked up a small number of times. This sequence joins TRBV5-6 and TRBJ1-6, with D possibly matching TRBD1 (5 bases). This CDR3 contains 12 residues. From germline, CDR1 is SGHDT and CDR2 YYEEEE. V gave up 4 bases and J gave up 14 bases, with 13 bases separating them. In DNA, the CDR3 is TGTGCCAGCAGCGCGGAGTCCAGGGCCCTCCACTTT. It codes for CASSAESRALHF.